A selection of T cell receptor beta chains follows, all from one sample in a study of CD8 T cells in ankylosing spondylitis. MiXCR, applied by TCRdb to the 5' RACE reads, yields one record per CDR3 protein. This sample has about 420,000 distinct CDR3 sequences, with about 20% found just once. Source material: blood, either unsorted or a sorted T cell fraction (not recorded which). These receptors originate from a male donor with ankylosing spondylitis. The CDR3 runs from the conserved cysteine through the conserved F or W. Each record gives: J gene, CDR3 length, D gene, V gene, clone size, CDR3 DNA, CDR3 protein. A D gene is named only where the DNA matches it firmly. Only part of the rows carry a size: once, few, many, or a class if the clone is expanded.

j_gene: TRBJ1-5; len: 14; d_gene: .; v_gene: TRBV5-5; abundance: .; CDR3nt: TGTGCCAGCAGCTTGGAACTCCAGTTACAGCCCCAGCATTTT; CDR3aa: CASSLELQLQPQHF
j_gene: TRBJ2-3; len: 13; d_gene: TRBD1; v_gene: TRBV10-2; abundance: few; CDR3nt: TGCGCCAGCATCTGGACAGGAGAAGATACGCAGTATTTT; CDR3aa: CASIWTGEDTQYF
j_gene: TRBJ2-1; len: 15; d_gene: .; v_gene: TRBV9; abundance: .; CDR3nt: TGTGCCAGCAGCCGTGCGGGGAGCTCCTACAATGAGCAGTTCTTC; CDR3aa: CASSRAGSSYNEQFF
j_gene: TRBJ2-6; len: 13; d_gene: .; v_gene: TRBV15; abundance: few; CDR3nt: TGTGCCACTCAACGCTCTGGGGCCAACGTCCTGACTTTC; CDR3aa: CATQRSGANVLTF
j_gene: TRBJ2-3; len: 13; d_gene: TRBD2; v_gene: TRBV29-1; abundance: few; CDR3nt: TGCAGCGTGGGGGGGACTCTAACAGATACGCAGTATTTT; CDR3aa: CSVGGTLTDTQYF
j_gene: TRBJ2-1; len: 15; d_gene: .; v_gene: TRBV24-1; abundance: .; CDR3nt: TGTGCCACCTCCCGAACCGTAATGGCCTACAATGAGCAGTTCTTC; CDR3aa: CATSRTVMAYNEQFF
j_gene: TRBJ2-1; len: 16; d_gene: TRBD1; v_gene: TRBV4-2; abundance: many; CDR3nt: TGTGCCAGCAGCCAAGATTACAGGGGGTCCTACAATGAGCAGTTCTTC; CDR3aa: CASSQDYRGSYNEQFF
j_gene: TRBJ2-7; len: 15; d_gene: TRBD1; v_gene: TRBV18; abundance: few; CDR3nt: TGTGCCAGCTCACCCGACAGGGGGCTCCCCTACGAGCAGTACTTC; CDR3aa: CASSPDRGLPYEQYF
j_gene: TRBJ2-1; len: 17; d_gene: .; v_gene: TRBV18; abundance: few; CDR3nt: TGTGCCAGCTCAATACTACCTCGGATAAATTTCCACAATGAGCAGTTCTTC; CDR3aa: CASSILPRINFHNEQFF
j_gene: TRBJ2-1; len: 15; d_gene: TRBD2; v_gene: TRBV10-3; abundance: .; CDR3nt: TGTGCCATCAGTGTAGTCAGCGGGAGTTCGGATGAGCAGTTCTTC; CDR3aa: CAISVVSGSSDEQFF
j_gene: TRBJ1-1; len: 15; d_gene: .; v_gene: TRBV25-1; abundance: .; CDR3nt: TGTGCCAGCAGTGACCACCTCAGGGGGAACACTGAAGCTTTCTTT; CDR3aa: CASSDHLRGNTEAFF